This T cell receptor (beta chain) was sequenced during a study of T cells in Graves' hyperthyroidism and ophthalmopathy. V was trimmed by 0 bases and J by 5 bases, leaving 12 bases between them. The CDR3 is 14 residues long. Germline lookup yields CDR1 SQVTM and CDR2 ANQGSEA. This clonotype was counted ten times or more. Amplification yielded TCR beta CDR3 regions, with RNA transcripts as the source. Primed by the HTBI set, a first-round RT-PCR was run on the TCR CDR3. MiXCR, applied by TCRdb to the multiplex PCR reads, yields one record per CDR3 protein. The sample consists of approximately 400,000 distinct CDR3 sequences, about 14% of them appearing once. Each diagnosis was grounded in clinical symptoms, serum thyroxine and TRAb, thyroid ultrasound, and orbital computed tomography.

Source material: blood. This TCR was recovered from a woman aged 60-75 years with Graves' hyperthyroidism. The chain couples TRBV29-1 to TRBJ2-3, with a tentative D call TRBD2 (6 bases). CDR3 sequence: CSVEDPQEGDTQYF. CDR3 sequence (DNA): TGCAGCGTTGAAGATCCTCAGGAGGGAGATACGCAGTATTTT.